The sample holds a few counts of the clone carrying this T cell receptor beta chain. This entry belongs to a study of T cells in Graves' hyperthyroidism and ophthalmopathy. The CDR3 spans 14 residues. Looked up from germline, CDR1 is SEHNR and CDR2 is FQNEAQ (reference sequence). Trimming took 7 bases from V and 0 from J, leaving 9 bases between them. The investigators amplified TCR beta CDR3 regions from RNA transcripts. The primer set for the first-round RT-PCR of the TCR CDR3 was HTBI. TCRdb re-derived calls from the multiplex PCR reads in MiXCR, one entry per CDR3 protein. The sample lists approximately 530,000 distinct CDR3 sequences; just under 20% were seen once.

The receptor was isolated from a man between 40 and 49 years old with Graves' ophthalmopathy. The V call is TRBV7-9, the J call TRBJ2-2; D unclear. Sequenced: blood. The CDR3, as DNA: TGTGCCAGCAAGAATCAAGCGAACACCGGGGAGCTGTTTTTT. Its translation: CASKNQANTGELFF.